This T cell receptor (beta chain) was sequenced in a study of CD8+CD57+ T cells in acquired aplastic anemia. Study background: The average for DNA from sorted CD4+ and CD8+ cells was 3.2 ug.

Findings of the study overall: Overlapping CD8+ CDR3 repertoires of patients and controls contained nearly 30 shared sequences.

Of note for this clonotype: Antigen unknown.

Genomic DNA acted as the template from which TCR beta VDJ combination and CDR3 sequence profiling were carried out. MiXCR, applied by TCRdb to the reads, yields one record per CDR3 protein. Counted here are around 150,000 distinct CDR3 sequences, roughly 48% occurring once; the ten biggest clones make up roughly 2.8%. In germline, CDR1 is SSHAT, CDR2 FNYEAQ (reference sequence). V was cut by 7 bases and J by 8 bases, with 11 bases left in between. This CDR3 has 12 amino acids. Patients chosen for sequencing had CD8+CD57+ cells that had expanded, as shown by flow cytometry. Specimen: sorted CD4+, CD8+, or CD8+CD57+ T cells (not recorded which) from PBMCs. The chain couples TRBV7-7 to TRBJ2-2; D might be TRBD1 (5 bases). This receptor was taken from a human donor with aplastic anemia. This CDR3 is CASNCWTGELFF. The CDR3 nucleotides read TGTGCCAGCAACTGTTGGACAGGGGAGCTGTTTTTT.